The rows below give T cell receptor beta chains drawn from one sample of a study of cytomegalovirus exposure and HLA in healthy donors. The assay was immunoSEQ multiplex PCR, and TCRdb's table has in-frame clones only and misses some. The data show 100,000 to 150,000 clones, with 10% to 13% seen just once and 4.6% held by the top ten. Sequenced sample: PBMCs. The source is a woman between 18 and 30 years old in good health and CMV-seropositive. Both conserved end residues are part of each CDR3. D genes are given only for firm matches. Where a row states a size, it is once, few, many or the class of an expanded clone; other rows omit it.

v_call	clone_size	j_call	d_call	cdr3_nt	cdr3_aa
TRBV10-3	few	TRBJ2-1	NA	TGTGCCGCCAGGGGAACCTACAATGAGCAGTTCTTC	CAARGTYNEQFF
TRBV18	few	TRBJ2-1	TRBD2	TGTGCCAGCTCAACGACTAGCTCCGAGAGGGGTGAGCAGTTCTTC	CASSTTSSERGEQFF
TRBV4-1	NA	TRBJ2-1	TRBD2	TGCGCCAGCAGCCAGGGACTAGCGGGAGAAAGTGAGCAGTTCTTC	CASSQGLAGESEQFF
TRBV19	few	TRBJ2-1	TRBD1	TGTGCCAGTAGTATAGGCCGGGACAGGGTCTACAATGAGCAGTTCTTC	CASSIGRDRVYNEQFF
TRBV5-1	few	TRBJ1-1	TRBD1	TGCGCCAGCAGCCAGGGACAGGTGAACACTGAAGCTTTCTTT	CASSQGQVNTEAFF
TRBV18	NA	TRBJ2-7	TRBD2	TGTGCCAGCTCACCACCCCGCGGGAGTGGCGAGCAGTACTTC	CASSPPRGSGEQYF
TRBV19	NA	TRBJ2-3	NA	TGTGCCAGTAGTAGGGCCTACACAGATACGCAGTATTTT	CASSRAYTDTQYF
TRBV7-9	NA	TRBJ1-3	TRBD1	TGTGCCAGCAGCTTAGGGACAGGGGGCTTCTCTGGAAACACCATATATTTT	CASSLGTGGFSGNTIYF
TRBV18	few	TRBJ2-3	TRBD1	TGTGCCAGCTCACCTGGGACAGGGGGCATGTATACGCAGTATTTT	CASSPGTGGMYTQYF
TRBV2	NA	TRBJ1-5	NA	TGTGCCAGCAGCTTAGTGGTCGCCTCACTAGCTGTGGGACAGCCCCAGCATTTT	CASSLVVASLAVGQPQHF
TRBV2	few	TRBJ2-3	NA	TGTGCCAGCGGAACAGGCTTCACAGATACGCAGTATTTT	CASGTGFTDTQYF
TRBV27	few	TRBJ2-7	NA	TGTGCCAGCAGTACATCTAGTAACCCTGCCAACGAGCAGTACTTC	CASSTSSNPANEQYF